This T cell receptor (beta chain) derives from a study of shared clonotypes between healthy human individuals. The CDR3 runs 15 residues. The V end lost 5 bases, the J end lost 2 bases, and 13 bases lay between the germline ends. CDR1 is SGHTA, CDR2 FQGNSA, per germline. The method was immunoSEQ multiplex PCR; TCRdb's version includes in-frame clones alone and lacks a portion of them. The sample holds 700,000 or so clones, more than 70% seen once. The sequence was obtained from a woman aged 25 to 39 in good health. Input material: memory CD4+ T cells sorted from blood. Subset of the sample: CD45RA-negative fraction. This sequence joins TRBV7-2 and TRBJ1-5; no definite D call. Here the CDR3 DNA reads TGTGCCAGCAGCACCTCTGCGCTCGGCAATCAGCCCCAGCATTTT. Amino acids: CASSTSALGNQPQHF.